These T cell receptor beta chains were read from a single sample in a study of blood T cell repertoires in COVID-19. Generated by immunoSEQ multiplex PCR, the TCRdb table keeps only in-frame clones and is missing some. The sample has around 77,000 clones, about 88% seen once. Sequencing was done on a sample of peripheral blood. All receptors derive from a woman older than 75 with active or convalescent COVID-19. Both conserved end residues are part of each CDR3. Each record gives: clone size, V gene, J gene, D gene, CDR3 protein, CDR3 DNA. A D gene is named only where the DNA matches it firmly. A clone size is listed for some rows: how often the clone was seen (once, few, many), or a class if it is expanded.

abundance: few
v_gene: TRBV6-1
j_gene: TRBJ1-5
d_gene: TRBD1
CDR3aa: CASSGWRTGFNQPQHF
CDR3nt: TGTGCCAGCAGTGGGTGGAGGACAGGGTTCAATCAGCCCCAGCATTTT

abundance: NA
v_gene: TRBV18
j_gene: TRBJ2-2
d_gene: NA
CDR3aa: CASSPPGAGTGELFF
CDR3nt: TGTGCCAGCTCACCGCCAGGGGCTGGCACCGGGGAGCTGTTTTTT

abundance: NA
v_gene: TRBV19
j_gene: TRBJ2-7
d_gene: NA
CDR3aa: CASSPTGYEQYF
CDR3nt: TGTGCCAGTAGTCCCACAGGATACGAGCAGTACTTC

abundance: NA
v_gene: TRBV7-2
j_gene: TRBJ2-7
d_gene: NA
CDR3aa: CASSLGDFPYEQYF
CDR3nt: TGTGCCAGCAGCTTAGGGGACTTCCCCTACGAGCAGTACTTC

abundance: NA
v_gene: TRBV7-2
j_gene: TRBJ2-1
d_gene: TRBD2
CDR3aa: CASSLRGGVDEQFF
CDR3nt: TGTGCCAGCAGCTTACGGGGGGGCGTGGATGAGCAGTTCTTC

abundance: NA
v_gene: TRBV5-4
j_gene: TRBJ1-3
d_gene: NA
CDR3aa: CATQAGNTIYF
CDR3nt: TGTGCAACTCAGGCTGGAAACACCATATATTTT

abundance: few
v_gene: TRBV7-3
j_gene: TRBJ2-1
d_gene: NA
CDR3aa: CASSRDFGAYNEQFF
CDR3nt: TGTGCCAGCAGCCGGGACTTCGGCGCCTACAATGAGCAGTTCTTC

abundance: NA
v_gene: TRBV9
j_gene: TRBJ2-3
d_gene: TRBD2
CDR3aa: CASSVGGTSGTDTQYF
CDR3nt: TGTGCCAGCAGCGTAGGTGGGACTAGCGGCACAGATACGCAGTATTTT

abundance: NA
v_gene: TRBV7-2
j_gene: TRBJ2-7
d_gene: NA
CDR3aa: CASSLGQAPYEQYF
CDR3nt: TGTGCCAGCAGCTTAGGACAGGCCCCCTACGAGCAGTACTTC

abundance: NA
v_gene: TRBV7-2
j_gene: TRBJ1-2
d_gene: NA
CDR3aa: CASSSTRTDYGYTF
CDR3nt: TGTGCCAGCAGCTCTACCCGGACAGACTATGGCTACACCTTC

abundance: NA
v_gene: TRBV6-1
j_gene: TRBJ1-5
d_gene: TRBD1
CDR3aa: CASSAGLQGTNQPQHF
CDR3nt: TGTGCCAGCAGTGCCGGCCTACAGGGGACTAATCAGCCCCAGCATTTT

abundance: NA
v_gene: TRBV11-2
j_gene: TRBJ1-1
d_gene: TRBD1
CDR3aa: CASSLGNTGVGTEAFF
CDR3nt: TGTGCCAGCAGCTTAGGTAATACAGGGGTTGGGACTGAAGCTTTCTTT

abundance: NA
v_gene: TRBV5-1
j_gene: TRBJ2-5
d_gene: NA
CDR3aa: CASRMGRIETQYF
CDR3nt: TGCGCCAGCAGGATGGGGAGGATAGAGACCCAGTACTTC

abundance: NA
v_gene: TRBV30
j_gene: TRBJ1-1
d_gene: TRBD1
CDR3aa: CAGRDRGYRTEAFF
CDR3nt: TGTGCCGGACGGGACAGAGGTTACCGTACTGAAGCTTTCTTT

abundance: NA
v_gene: TRBV7-6
j_gene: TRBJ2-5
d_gene: NA
CDR3aa: CASSLEGGRSQETQYF
CDR3nt: TGTGCCAGCAGCTTAGAGGGAGGAAGGAGCCAAGAGACCCAGTACTTC

abundance: NA
v_gene: TRBV4-3
j_gene: TRBJ1-2
d_gene: NA
CDR3aa: CASSQGSGYGYTF
CDR3nt: TGCGCCAGCAGCCAAGGGTCAGGGTATGGCTACACCTTC

abundance: once
v_gene: TRBV24-1
j_gene: TRBJ2-2
d_gene: TRBD1
CDR3aa: CATSGQGDTGELFF
CDR3nt: TGTGCCACCAGCGGACAGGGCGACACCGGGGAGCTGTTTTTT

abundance: NA
v_gene: TRBV6-2/TRBV6-3
j_gene: TRBJ1-2
d_gene: NA
CDR3aa: CASSQGVYGYTF
CDR3nt: TGTGCCAGCAGCCAGGGAGTCTATGGCTACACCTTC

abundance: NA
v_gene: TRBV6-5
j_gene: TRBJ1-6
d_gene: TRBD1
CDR3aa: CASSSRTGSSSPLHF
CDR3nt: TGTGCCAGCAGCTCACGGACAGGGTCAAGTTCACCCCTCCACTTT

abundance: NA
v_gene: TRBV19
j_gene: TRBJ1-1
d_gene: NA
CDR3aa: CASSIIRGNRMNTEAFF
CDR3nt: TGTGCCAGTAGTATAATTCGAGGAAACCGTATGAACACTGAAGCTTTCTTT

abundance: NA
v_gene: TRBV28
j_gene: TRBJ1-2
d_gene: TRBD1
CDR3aa: CASSLEGAPSYGYTF
CDR3nt: TGTGCCAGCAGTTTAGAGGGGGCTCCTAGCTATGGCTACACCTTC

abundance: NA
v_gene: TRBV9
j_gene: TRBJ2-6
d_gene: NA
CDR3aa: CASSTTREEGSGANVLTF
CDR3nt: TGTGCCAGCAGCACGACAAGGGAAGAGGGCTCTGGGGCCAACGTCCTGACTTTC

abundance: NA
v_gene: TRBV25-1
j_gene: TRBJ2-7
d_gene: NA
CDR3aa: CASSEWGTGTHEQYF
CDR3nt: TGTGCCAGCAGTGAATGGGGAACAGGGACCCACGAGCAGTACTTC

abundance: NA
v_gene: TRBV20-1
j_gene: TRBJ1-1
d_gene: NA
CDR3aa: CSVPRRDEAFF
CDR3nt: TGCAGTGTCCCACGGAGGGATGAAGCTTTCTTT

abundance: NA
v_gene: TRBV4-2
j_gene: TRBJ1-5
d_gene: TRBD1
CDR3aa: CASSQADRANQPQHF
CDR3nt: TGTGCCAGCAGCCAAGCCGACAGGGCCAATCAGCCCCAGCATTTT

abundance: NA
v_gene: TRBV10-3
j_gene: TRBJ1-6
d_gene: NA
CDR3aa: CAISGSRDNSPLHF
CDR3nt: TGTGCCATCAGTGGGTCCAGGGATAATTCACCCCTCCACTTT

abundance: NA
v_gene: TRBV7-3
j_gene: TRBJ2-1
d_gene: TRBD2
CDR3aa: CASSPDGLASNEQFF
CDR3nt: TGTGCCAGCAGCCCAGACGGACTAGCGTCCAATGAGCAGTTCTTC

abundance: NA
v_gene: TRBV9
j_gene: TRBJ2-5
d_gene: NA
CDR3aa: CASSSHGGLAQETQYF
CDR3nt: TGTGCCAGCAGCTCTCACGGGGGGCTAGCACAAGAGACCCAGTACTTC

abundance: NA
v_gene: TRBV24-1
j_gene: TRBJ1-5
d_gene: NA
CDR3aa: CATSPGQNSNQPQHF
CDR3nt: TGTGCCACCAGTCCCGGACAGAATAGCAATCAGCCCCAGCATTTT

abundance: NA
v_gene: TRBV28
j_gene: TRBJ1-2
d_gene: NA
CDR3aa: CASSLLAHLGYGYTF
CDR3nt: TGTGCCAGCAGTTTGTTGGCCCACCTCGGGTATGGCTACACCTTC

abundance: NA
v_gene: TRBV27
j_gene: TRBJ2-5
d_gene: TRBD2
CDR3aa: CASSPTSGGQETQYF
CDR3nt: TGTGCCAGCAGTCCTACTAGCGGGGGACAAGAGACCCAGTACTTC

abundance: NA
v_gene: TRBV4-1
j_gene: TRBJ2-5
d_gene: TRBD1
CDR3aa: CASSQGLYGTGGGETQYF
CDR3nt: TGCGCCAGCAGCCAAGGACTCTACGGGACAGGGGGTGGGGAGACCCAGTACTTC

abundance: few
v_gene: TRBV27
j_gene: TRBJ1-6
d_gene: NA
CDR3aa: CASSPKGQKNSPLHF
CDR3nt: TGTGCCAGCAGCCCTAAGGGACAAAAAAATTCACCCCTCCACTTT

abundance: NA
v_gene: TRBV10-1
j_gene: TRBJ2-3
d_gene: TRBD2
CDR3aa: CASRTPNSRTSGGGKTDTQYF
CDR3nt: TGCGCCAGCAGAACCCCCAATTCGAGGACTAGCGGGGGGGGTAAGACAGATACGCAGTATTTT

abundance: NA
v_gene: TRBV10-3
j_gene: TRBJ2-3
d_gene: TRBD1
CDR3aa: CATRQGTTDTQYF
CDR3nt: TGTGCCACCAGACAGGGGACGACAGATACGCAGTATTTT

abundance: NA
v_gene: TRBV18
j_gene: TRBJ2-1
d_gene: TRBD2
CDR3aa: CASSLTSGGGSYNEQFF
CDR3nt: TGTGCCAGCTCACTGACTAGCGGGGGTGGCTCCTACAATGAGCAGTTCTTC

abundance: NA
v_gene: TRBV7-9
j_gene: TRBJ2-7
d_gene: NA
CDR3aa: CASSLNPRGLRYEQYF
CDR3nt: TGTGCCAGCAGCTTAAACCCCAGGGGCCTACGCTACGAGCAGTACTTC

abundance: NA
v_gene: TRBV11-2
j_gene: TRBJ1-2
d_gene: TRBD1
CDR3aa: CASSLGQGPYYGYTF
CDR3nt: TGTGCCAGCAGCCTCGGACAGGGCCCCTACTATGGCTACACCTTC

abundance: NA
v_gene: TRBV5-1
j_gene: TRBJ2-7
d_gene: NA
CDR3aa: CASSRLGADSYEQYF
CDR3nt: TGCGCCAGCAGCAGGCTGGGGGCGGACTCCTACGAGCAGTACTTC

abundance: NA
v_gene: TRBV6-5
j_gene: TRBJ1-2
d_gene: NA
CDR3aa: CASSYSRTAGYTF
CDR3nt: TGTGCCAGCAGTTACTCTCGTACAGCAGGCTACACCTTC

abundance: NA
v_gene: TRBV5-6
j_gene: TRBJ1-1
d_gene: NA
CDR3aa: CASSPAGGTEAFF
CDR3nt: TGTGCCAGCAGCCCGGCGGGGGGCACTGAAGCTTTCTTT

abundance: NA
v_gene: TRBV7-9
j_gene: TRBJ1-2
d_gene: NA
CDR3aa: CASSFEPDSYGYTF
CDR3nt: TGTGCCAGCAGCTTCGAACCCGACAGCTATGGCTACACCTTC

abundance: NA
v_gene: TRBV4-3
j_gene: TRBJ1-2
d_gene: NA
CDR3aa: CASSQELDLGDYGYTF
CDR3nt: TGCGCCAGCAGCCAAGAGTTGGACCTAGGGGACTATGGCTACACCTTC

abundance: NA
v_gene: TRBV4-2
j_gene: TRBJ2-7
d_gene: TRBD2
CDR3aa: CASSQDRLAGILSYEQYF
CDR3nt: TGTGCCAGCAGCCAAGACCGCCTAGCGGGGATTCTCAGCTACGAGCAGTACTTC

abundance: NA
v_gene: TRBV24-1
j_gene: TRBJ2-7
d_gene: NA
CDR3aa: CATSHDRSPYEQYF
CDR3nt: TGTGCCACCAGTCACGACAGGTCTCCCTACGAGCAGTACTTC

abundance: NA
v_gene: TRBV28
j_gene: TRBJ1-6
d_gene: NA
CDR3aa: CASSFSRTASSSPLHF
CDR3nt: TGTGCCAGCAGTTTTTCCCGGACAGCTTCTAGTTCACCCCTCCACTTT

abundance: NA
v_gene: TRBV3-1/TRBV3-2
j_gene: TRBJ1-5
d_gene: NA
CDR3aa: CASSQLGQPQHF
CDR3nt: TGTGCCAGCAGCCAATTGGGCCAGCCCCAGCATTTT

abundance: NA
v_gene: TRBV7-4
j_gene: TRBJ2-1
d_gene: NA
CDR3aa: CASSSRGLFF
CDR3nt: TGTGCCAGCAGCTCCCGCGGGCTTTTCTTC

abundance: NA
v_gene: TRBV28
j_gene: TRBJ1-1
d_gene: TRBD1
CDR3aa: CASSFRGRGRSNTEAFF
CDR3nt: TGTGCCAGCAGTTTCAGGGGGAGAGGAAGGTCGAACACTGAAGCTTTCTTT